This TCR beta chain is drawn from a study of T-cell memory formation after mild COVID-19. MiXCR was run by TCRdb on the 5' RACE reads, yielding one entry per CDR3 protein. The sample lists 200,000 to 250,000 distinct CDR3 sequences; around 8.8% were seen once. The study's findings and limits: The study detected some responding clones in pre-infection memory, suggesting cross-reactive memory joined.

This clonotype was seen a few times. Its specificity is not known. V lost 1 base to trimming and J lost 4 bases; unmatched junction nucleotides: 1. The CDR3 contains 14 residues. The source of this sequence is a man younger than 35 who had mild COVID-19 (a few samples of this study predate the infection). Cell type and time point are not known. The sample was PBMCs or a T cell subset sorted from them (not recorded which). This chain uses TRBV12-3 or TRBV12-4 with TRBJ1-2; 9 positions match TRBD1. Here the CDR3 reads CASSLEGQGYGYTF. The CDR3, as DNA: TGTGCCAGCAGTTTAGAGGGACAGGGCTATGGCTACACCTTC.